The clone carrying this T cell receptor (beta chain) was observed a handful of times. The data were taken from a study of shared clonotypes between healthy human individuals. Replicate sorted-subset PCRs were loaded with about 0.2 ug DNA, 30,000 to 35,000 T cell genomes. Original data processing: Junction-only sequences without quality scores were provided by ImmunoSEQ, so filtering was different. Libraries were prepared by immunoSEQ multiplex PCR; TCRdb keeps only in-frame clonotypes and omits some of them. The D gene and trimming were derived from the DNA, and the V and J assignments and clone size from that table. The sample holds 1.5 million to 1.9 million clones, around 98% seen once. The CDR3 has 15 residues. Germline V lookup: CDR1 MDHEN, CDR2 SYDVKM. The trim removed 2 bases at V and 4 bases at J, leaving 7 bases unmatched.

The clonotype comes from a man aged 30 to 45 in good health. The sample was naive CD4+ T cells sorted from blood. Indicated subset: CD45RA+ positively selected. V and J are TRBV28 and TRBJ1-2, with TRBD1 identical over 7 bases. The CDR3 region is CASSLPQGKSYGYTF. CDR3 nucleotide sequence: TGTGCCAGCAGTTTACCACAGGGGAAGTCCTATGGCTACACCTTC.